The rows below give T cell receptor beta chains drawn from one sample of a study of blood T cell repertoires in COVID-19. TCRdb's copy holds only in-frame clones and misses some; the assay was immunoSEQ multiplex PCR. This table has around 250,000 clones, about 85% appearing once. The sample consisted of PBMCs or T cells enriched from blood (not recorded which). The source of these receptors is a woman between 50 and 59 years old who had been exposed to COVID-19. Both conserved end residues are part of each CDR3. D genes are given only for firm matches. The size of a clone is reported for some rows only, either as once, few or many, or as a class for expanded clones.

size | J | D | V | length | DNA | CDR3
. | TRBJ1-1 | TRBD1 | TRBV29-1 | 15 | TGCAGCGTTCAAAGGACAGGGAGGGAGAAAATTGAAGCTTTCTTT | CSVQRTGREKIEAFF
. | TRBJ1-2 | TRBD1 | TRBV27 | 14 | TGTGCCAGCAGTCCCCCGGGACAGGGTGCTGGCTACACCTTC | CASSPPGQGAGYTF
. | TRBJ1-1 | TRBD1 | TRBV12-3/TRBV12-4 | 13 | TGTGCCAGCACCCGGACAGGGAACACTGAAGCTTTCTTT | CASTRTGNTEAFF
. | TRBJ2-1 | . | TRBV5-6 | 15 | TGTGCCAGCAGCTTGGAACAGGGAAGAGACAATGAGCAGTTCTTC | CASSLEQGRDNEQFF
once | TRBJ1-1 | . | TRBV7-8 | 15 | TGTGCCAGCAGCTTAGCCAGGGTAAACACAAATGAAGCTTTCTTT | CASSLARVNTNEAFF
. | TRBJ1-2 | TRBD1 | TRBV5-4 | 14 | TGTGCCAGCAGATCAGGGGGCGAAAACTATGGCTACACCTTC | CASRSGGENYGYTF
once | TRBJ1-1 | TRBD1 | TRBV7-9 | 12 | TGTGCCAGCACCGACAGGGGGACTGAAGCTTTCTTT | CASTDRGTEAFF
. | TRBJ1-2 | . | TRBV6-5 | 13 | TGTGCCAGCAGTCTTGACATGGACTATGGCTACACCTTC | CASSLDMDYGYTF
. | TRBJ2-2 | . | TRBV12-3/TRBV12-4 | 13 | TGTGCCAGCATCCCCCTGGGCGCCGGGGAGCTGTTTTTT | CASIPLGAGELFF
. | TRBJ2-5 | . | TRBV5-1 | 14 | TGCGCCAGCAGCTTGCGGAGGTCCGAAGAGACCCAGTACTTC | CASSLRRSEETQYF
. | TRBJ2-2 | TRBD2 | TRBV7-2 | 16 | TGTGCCAGCAGCTATACTGCGGGGGGGAACACCGGGGAGCTGTTTTTT | CASSYTAGGNTGELFF
. | TRBJ1-4 | TRBD1 | TRBV19 | 15 | TGTGCCAGTGGTTACCCGGACAGGGCTCCTTTTCAACTGTTTTTT | CASGYPDRAPFQLFF
. | TRBJ1-1 | TRBD1 | TRBV5-1 | 18 | TGCGCCAGCAGGCTGGACAGGCCCATGTTGAGAGGAAGCACTGAAGCTTTCTTT | CASRLDRPMLRGSTEAFF
. | TRBJ1-5 | TRBD1 | TRBV2 | 15 | TGTGCCAGCAGGGCCAGGGGGCAGGGCAATCAGCCCCAGCATTTT | CASRARGQGNQPQHF
. | TRBJ1-2 | TRBD1 | TRBV6-5 | 13 | TGTGCCAGCAGTTACCCACAGGGGTATGGCTACACCTTC | CASSYPQGYGYTF
few | TRBJ1-2 | . | TRBV19 | 13 | TGTGCCAGTAGTCTTACACCGAACTATGGCTACACCTTC | CASSLTPNYGYTF
. | TRBJ2-3 | . | TRBV25-1 | 13 | TGTGCCAGCAGTCCCCTCGACTTCCTTACGCAGTATTTT | CASSPLDFLTQYF
. | TRBJ1-3 | . | TRBV9 | 18 | TGTGCCAGCAGCCCCCCCAGCCAGTCAATTACGGGGGGAAACACCATATATTTT | CASSPPSQSITGGNTIYF
. | TRBJ1-5 | . | TRBV7-9 | 15 | TGTGCCAGCAGCTCTTCCTCGGGACTCCACTTCGCCCAGCATTTT | CASSSSSGLHFAQHF
. | TRBJ1-1 | TRBD1 | TRBV5-1 | 18 | TGCGCCAGCAGCTCGCGGACAGGGAATGGGGGATTGAACACTGAAGCTTTCTTT | CASSSRTGNGGLNTEAFF
. | TRBJ2-3 | TRBD2 | TRBV5-1 | 16 | TGCGCCAGCAGCTTGAATAGCGGGGGGCCCACAGATACGCAGTATTTT | CASSLNSGGPTDTQYF
. | TRBJ2-3 | TRBD2 | TRBV6-5 | 15 | TGTGCCAGCAGTTACCGAGCGGGGGGCCCAGATACGCAGTATTTT | CASSYRAGGPDTQYF
. | TRBJ2-2 | TRBD2 | TRBV19 | 16 | TGTGCCAGTAGTTTGACTAGCGGGGGGATCACCGGGGAGCTGTTTTTT | CASSLTSGGITGELFF
. | TRBJ2-7 | . | TRBV6-5 | 12 | TGTGCCAGCAGACAAAATGCCTACGAGCAGTACTTC | CASRQNAYEQYF
. | TRBJ1-1 | . | TRBV6-5 | 16 | TGTGCCAGCAGTTACTACAGGGTTCGACCTAACACTGAAGCTTTCTTT | CASSYYRVRPNTEAFF
. | TRBJ2-3 | . | TRBV28 | 15 | TGTGCCAGCAGGGGTCAGAGTAGGGGAACAGATACGCAGTATTTT | CASRGQSRGTDTQYF
. | TRBJ2-3 | . | TRBV9 | 13 | TGTGCCACCTCCCGTGGACAGACAGATACGCAGTATTTT | CATSRGQTDTQYF
. | TRBJ2-1 | TRBD1 | TRBV5-4 | 15 | TGTGCCAGCAGCTTGGGTGTGACAGGGTTGAATGAGCAGTTCTTC | CASSLGVTGLNEQFF
. | TRBJ1-6 | . | TRBV28 | 15 | TGTGCCAGCAGTTTAAGCAACTCCTATAATTCACCCCTCCACTTT | CASSLSNSYNSPLHF
. | TRBJ1-1 | TRBD1 | TRBV29-1 | 13 | TGCAGCGTTTCCCAGGGGGGCGGCACTGAAGCTTTCTTT | CSVSQGGGTEAFF
. | TRBJ2-3 | . | TRBV29-1 | 13 | TGCAGCGTTGACGGCAGGAGCACAGATACGCAGTATTTT | CSVDGRSTDTQYF
. | TRBJ2-3 | . | TRBV14 | 17 | TGTGCCAGCAGCCAGTGGGGGGGGCCTGTACCCACAGATACGCAGTATTTT | CASSQWGGPVPTDTQYF
. | TRBJ1-2 | . | TRBV5-6 | 15 | TGTGCCAGCAGGCGGGGTGGGCAGTCTAGCTATGGCTACACCTTC | CASRRGGQSSYGYTF
. | TRBJ2-1 | . | TRBV7-7 | 13 | TGTGCCAGCAGCTCGTCCCTCGGTAATGAGCAGTTCTTC | CASSSSLGNEQFF
. | TRBJ2-5 | TRBD2 | TRBV18 | 17 | TGTGCCAGCTCTTCCACTAGCGGGGGGGCTGGAGAAGAGACCCAGTACTTC | CASSSTSGGAGEETQYF
. | TRBJ2-2 | TRBD1 | TRBV11-2 | 15 | TGTGCCAGCAGCTTAGGGGACAGGGAAACCGGGGAGCTGTTTTTT | CASSLGDRETGELFF
. | TRBJ2-1 | . | TRBV18 | 13 | TGTGCCAGCTCACCACCGGGGGCGAGCCAGCAGTTCTTC | CASSPPGASQQFF
. | TRBJ1-1 | . | TRBV5-4 | 15 | TGTGCCAGCAGCTCCAAACAGGGACCGAACACTGAAGCTTTCTTT | CASSSKQGPNTEAFF
. | TRBJ2-1 | TRBD2 | TRBV7-8 | 14 | TGTGCCAGCAGCTTAAGCGGGGGCATCAATGAGCAGTTCTTC | CASSLSGGINEQFF
. | TRBJ1-5 | . | TRBV9 | 15 | TGTGCCAGCAGCGTAGTGGGGGCCCCCGGGCAGCCCCAGCATTTT | CASSVVGAPGQPQHF
. | TRBJ1-1 | . | TRBV7-9 | 13 | TGTGCCAGCGTTCGAGCGATGAACACTGAAGCTTTCTTT | CASVRAMNTEAFF